This T cell receptor beta chain appears in the sequencing data of a study of early T cells in non-severe SARS-CoV-2 infection. Overall study: Sequencing targeted bulk RNA from unsorted whole blood, leaving chains unpaired. Study results and limitations: Sequences matched to VDJdb favored anti-spike CD8 responses, while private and CD4 specificities were missed.

Remarks on this clonotype: No antigen is known for it.

The CDR3 contains 18 residues. Germline assignment: CDR1 SGHDT and CDR2 YYEEEE. Unmatched junction bases numbered 9, after V lost 2 bases and J lost 0 bases. Unique molecular identifiers were attached to individual cDNA molecules. TCRdb re-derived calls from the 5' RACE reads in MiXCR, one entry per CDR3 protein. Here the sample spans about 110,000 distinct CDR3 sequences, about 12% being singletons. The starting material was whole blood, obtained at baseline. The rearrangement links TRBV5-6 to TRBJ2-1, with 9 bases that match TRBD2. This TCR derives from an adult who was a healthcare worker with PCR-confirmed SARS-CoV-2 infection or an uninfected control (not recorded which). The CDR3, as DNA: TGTGCCAGCAGCTTTTCTTGGCGGGAGGGCCTCTCCTACAATGAGCAGTTCTTC. It codes for CASSFSWREGLSYNEQFF.